These 24 T cell receptor beta chains were sequenced from one sample in a study of blood T cell repertoires in COVID-19. Libraries were prepared by immunoSEQ multiplex PCR; TCRdb keeps only in-frame clonotypes and omits some of them. This table has about 52,000 clones, 86% appearing once. The sequenced material came from peripheral blood. The source of these receptors is an elderly woman with acute or convalescent COVID-19.

The V call is TRBV9, the J call TRBJ1-2; TRBD1 might be the D (6 bases). Trimming took off 3 bases at V and 4 bases at J, with 13 bases between the two ends. The CDR3 runs to 14 residues. Germline CDR1 SGDLS, CDR2 YYNGEE. CDR3: CASSGTVRPYGYTF. The DNA of the CDR3 is TGTGCCAGCAGCGGGACAGTTCGCCCCTATGGCTACACCTTC.

V and J are TRBV28 and TRBJ2-6, with D tentatively TRBD2 (5 bases). V gave up 7 bases and J gave up 0 bases, with 7 bases separating them. This CDR3 region has 14 residues. Germline V gene sequence: CDR1 MDHEN, CDR2 SYDVKM. CDR3 DNA sequence: TGTGCCAGCAATCGGGGCTCTGGGGCCAACGTCCTGACTTTC. It specifies CASNRGSGANVLTF.

The chain employs TRBV28 and TRBJ1-6; 10 nucleotides match TRBD1. V dropped 4 bases and J dropped 9; count of bases not matched to a gene: 6. Germline CDR1 and CDR2: MDHEN and SYDVKM. The CDR3 is 15 residues long. CDR3 sequence (DNA): TGTGCCAGCAGTTCCGGACAGGGGGAGGGTTCACCCCTCCACTTT. Translated, it gives CASSSGQGEGSPLHF.

Here the CDR3 reads CASSEAGGGTEAFF. CDR3 coding DNA: TGTGCCAGCAGTGAGGCGGGGGGGGGCACTGAAGCTTTCTTT. The rearrangement uses TRBV6-1 and TRBJ1-1, with D possibly being TRBD1 (5 bases). The germline V gene has CDR1 MNHNS and CDR2 SASEGT. The ends were cut back, 3 bases at V and 4 bases at J, with 12 bases in the middle. This CDR3 spans 14 amino acids.

The chain couples TRBV28 to TRBJ1-4; possible D gene TRBD1, 6 bases. This CDR3 region has 15 residues. Trimming left V 2 bases short and J 5 bases short, with 12 bases between. CDR1 and CDR2 from the germline V gene are MDHEN and SYDVKM. Here the CDR3 reads CASSLQGTRNEKLFF. In nucleotides, the CDR3 is TGTGCCAGCAGTTTACAGGGGACTAGGAATGAAAAACTGTTTTTT.

This clone was detected a few times. The chain is built from TRBV2 and TRBJ2-1; D is perhaps TRBD2 (5 bases). The CDR3 is 13 amino acids. Trimming shortened V by 10 bases and J by 3 bases, and 13 bases separated the two germline ends. Germline V gene data show CDR1 as SNHLY and CDR2 as FYNNEI. CDR3 amino acids: CATQRSYYNEQFF. CDR3 sequence (DNA): TGTGCCACCCAGCGGAGCTACTACAATGAGCAGTTCTTC.

This sequence joins TRBV10-3 and TRBJ1-1; the match to TRBD1 covers 7 bases. With 6 bases clipped from V and 2 bases from J, the junction kept 6 bases outside the gene matches. The length of the CDR3 is 14 residues. Germline loops: CDR1 ENHRY, CDR2 SYGVKD. For the CDR3, the DNA is TGTGCCATCAGGCCCGGGACAGAAAACACTGAAGCTTTCTTT. It specifies CAIRPGTENTEAFF.

This clone was observed once. The chain couples TRBV7-9 to TRBJ1-2; no definite D call. The ends were cut back, 4 bases at V and 7 bases at J, with 7 bases in the middle. CDR3 length: 11 residues. Germline V gene sequence: CDR1 SEHNR, CDR2 FQNEAQ (reference sequence). CDR3 region: CASSSPGGYTF. CDR3 DNA: TGTGCCAGCAGCTCTCCCGGTGGCTACACCTTC.

The chain employs TRBV10-3 and TRBJ2-1, with a weak D call TRBD1 (6 bases). From germline, CDR1 is ENHRY and CDR2 SYGVKD. Trimming removed 6 bases at V and 3 bases at J, with 24 bases between. The CDR3 spans 18 residues. CDR3 coding DNA: TGTGCCATCAGCCGCTCAACTCGGACAGAGGAAAACTACAATGAGCAGTTCTTC. Translating it yields CAISRSTRTEENYNEQFF.

This CDR3 reads CASSLPTPGNEQFF. CDR3 nucleotides: TGTGCCAGCAGCTTGCCGACCCCGGGGAATGAGCAGTTCTTC. The rearrangement joins TRBV14 to TRBJ2-1; maybe TRBD2 (5 bases). Trimming took 5 bases from V and 7 from J, leaving 15 bases between them. Per germline, CDR1 SGHDN and CDR2 FVKESK. This CDR3 has 14 residues.

The rearrangement uses TRBV7-9 and TRBJ1-4, with TRBD1 matching 10 bases. The CDR3 consists of 14 residues. CDR1 is SEHNR and CDR2 is FQNEAQ in the germline V gene (reference sequence). The J segment lost 5 bases and the V segment lost 4 bases, leaving 1 base of the junction unmatched. CDR3 DNA: TGTGCCAGCAGCTCGGGACAGGGGAATGAAAAACTGTTTTTT. It translates to CASSSGQGNEKLFF.

The chain couples TRBV18 to TRBJ2-5; TRBD2 aligns across 8 bases. The CDR3 totals 17 residues. J lost 2 bases, V lost 0 bases, and 8 bases had no gene match. The V gene's germline CDR1 is KGHSH and CDR2 LQKENI. For the CDR3, the DNA is TGTGCCAGCTCACCACCGGTCGGGATAGCGGGACAAGAGACCCAGTACTTC. Translation gives CASSPPVGIAGQETQYF.

The gene calls are TRBV28 and TRBJ2-7, with D unresolved. Germline V gene sequence: CDR1 MDHEN, CDR2 SYDVKM. V was shortened by 6 bases and J by 5 bases, with 17 bases between the two germline ends. This CDR3 region has 14 residues. CDR3 region: CASSTQLPIHEQYF. The CDR3 nucleotides read TGTGCCAGCAGCACCCAACTTCCCATCCACGAGCAGTACTTC.

This chain connects TRBV5-1 to TRBJ2-1; perhaps TRBD2 as D (5 bases). Between the trimmed V and J ends, which lost 1 base and 10 bases, there was a span of 9 bases. Germline V gives CDR1 SGHRS, CDR2 YFSETQ. CDR3 length: 12 residues. CDR3 sequence: CASSLTRGEQFF. The CDR3 DNA follows: TGCGCCAGCAGCTTGACTAGAGGAGAGCAGTTCTTC.

J is TRBJ2-1 and V is TRBV7-2, with 8 bases fitting TRBD2. Germline assignment: CDR1 SGHTA and CDR2 FQGNSA. The CDR3 contains 14 residues. V lost 5 bases and J lost 7; bases outside the gene matches: 7. CDR3 amino acids: CASSPRTSRNEQFF. DNA of the CDR3: TGTGCCAGCAGCCCTCGGACTAGCCGTAATGAGCAGTTCTTC. The entire variable domain, with the rest obtained from reference TRBV7-2 and TRBJ2-1, is as follows: GAGVSQSPSNKVTEKGKDVELRCDPISGHTALYWYRQSLGQGLEFLIYFQGNSAPDKSGLPSDRFSAERTGGSVSTLTIQRTQQEDSAVYLCASSPRTSRNEQFFGPGTRLTVL.

The gene calls are TRBV19 and TRBJ1-2, with 9 bases aligning to TRBD1. Germline V gene lookup returns CDR1 LNHDA and CDR2 SQIVND (reference sequence). The V gene end was trimmed by 3 bases and the J gene end by 11 bases; junction bases not matched to a gene: 7. CDR3 size: 13 residues. Here the CDR3 DNA reads TGTGCCAGTAGTATCGACAGGGGGTCGAAATACACCTTC. As protein: CASSIDRGSKYTF.

This rearrangement joins TRBV18 to TRBJ2-3; 8 positions match TRBD1. Germline CDR1 and CDR2: KGHSH and LQKENI. Trimming cost V 3 bases and J 8 bases; bases outside gene matches: 13. The CDR3 runs 16 residues. CDR3 loop: CASSPLSTGASGTQYF. The CDR3 DNA is TGTGCCAGCTCACCCCTGTCGACAGGGGCGTCGGGTACGCAGTATTTT.

The chain has TRBV3-1 (or the pseudogene TRBV3-2) and TRBJ1-1; TRBD1 agrees at 8 bases. J was trimmed by 11 bases and V by 0 bases; bases with no gene match: 5. Germline CDR1 is LGHDT and CDR2 is YNNKEL (reference sequence). The CDR3 has 13 residues. The CDR3 nucleotides read TGTGCCAGCAGCCAAGAACTACAGGGGGGGGCTTTCTTT. Its protein product is CASSQELQGGAFF.

This rearrangement joins TRBV6-5 to TRBJ1-5; perhaps TRBD1 as D (5 bases). The CDR3 has 15 amino acids. The V end lost 7 bases, the J end lost 1 base, and 14 bases lay between the germline ends. Germline CDR1 MNHEY, CDR2 SVGAGI. The CDR3 nucleotides read TGTGCCAGCACTTTCCTGGACACAAGCAATCAGCCCCAGCATTTT. It codes for CASTFLDTSNQPQHF.

The rearrangement links TRBV4-1 to TRBJ2-5; 8 positions agree with TRBD2. The CDR3 has 16 residues. The V gene end was trimmed by 0 bases and the J gene end by 6 bases; junction bases not matched to a gene: 9. Looked up from germline, CDR1 is MGHRA and CDR2 is YSYEKL. The CDR3 region has the DNA TGCGCCAGCAGCCAAGATAGGACGGGGGGGATGAAGACCCAGTACTTC. Its translation is CASSQDRTGGMKTQYF.

This clone has only one observation. The rearrangement joins TRBV6-1 to TRBJ1-2, with D unclear. From germline, CDR1 is MNHNS and CDR2 SASEGT. The CDR3 contains 14 residues. V was cut by 1 base and J by 7 bases, with 13 bases left in between. The CDR3 DNA reads as TGTGCCAGCAGTGAAGTGAACTCTCGAAGTGGCTACACCTTC. This translates into CASSEVNSRSGYTF.

The chain combines TRBV5-1 with TRBJ1-1; 7 bases map to TRBD1. Trimming removed 2 bases from V and 4 bases from J; junction bases left unmatched: 11. Germline V gene data show CDR1 as SGHRS and CDR2 as YFSETQ. The CDR3 runs 16 residues. The CDR3 nucleotides are TGCGCCAGCAGCTTCCTCTCCGACAGGGTAAGCACTGAAGCTTTCTTT. Its translation is CASSFLSDRVSTEAFF.

V is TRBV2 and J is TRBJ2-1; 9 bases fit TRBD2. The CDR3 is 18 residues long. CDR1 and CDR2 (germline): SNHLY, FYNNEI. The junction had 11 bases not matched to a gene; V was cut back by 2 bases and J by 3 bases. The CDR3 DNA sequence: TGTGCCAGCAGTGAACCGGCTAGCGGGACCCGTCGCTACAATGAGCAGTTCTTC. This translates into CASSEPASGTRRYNEQFF.

CDR3 sequence: CASSPMAGTGKNYGYTF. The CDR3 nucleotides are TGTGCCAGCAGCCCCATGGCCGGGACAGGCAAGAACTATGGCTACACCTTC. The rearrangement links TRBV5-4 to TRBJ1-2; 8 nucleotides match TRBD1. With 4 bases clipped from V and 2 bases from J, the junction kept 13 bases outside the gene matches. The germline V gene has CDR1 SGHNT and CDR2 YYREEE (reference sequence). The CDR3 totals 17 residues.